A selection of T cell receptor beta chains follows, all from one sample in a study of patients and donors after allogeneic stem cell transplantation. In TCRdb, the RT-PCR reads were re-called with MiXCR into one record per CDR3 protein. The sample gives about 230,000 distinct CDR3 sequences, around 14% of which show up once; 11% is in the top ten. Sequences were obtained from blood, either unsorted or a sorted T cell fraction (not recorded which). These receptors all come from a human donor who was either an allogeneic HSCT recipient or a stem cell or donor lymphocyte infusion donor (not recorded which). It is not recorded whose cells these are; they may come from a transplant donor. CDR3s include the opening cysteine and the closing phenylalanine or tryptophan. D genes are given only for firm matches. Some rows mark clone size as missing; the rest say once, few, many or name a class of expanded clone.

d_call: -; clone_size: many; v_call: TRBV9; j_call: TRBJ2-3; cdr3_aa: CASSAQGVSGTDTQYF; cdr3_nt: TGTGCCAGCAGCGCCCAAGGGGTATCTGGCACAGATACGCAGTATTTT
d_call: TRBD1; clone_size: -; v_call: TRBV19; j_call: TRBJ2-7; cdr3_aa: CASSLGQFYEQYF; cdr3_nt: TGTGCCAGTAGCCTGGGACAGTTCTACGAGCAGTACTTC
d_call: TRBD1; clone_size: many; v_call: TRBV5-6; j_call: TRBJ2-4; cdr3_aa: CASSLGQGKNIQYF; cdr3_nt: TGTGCCAGCAGCTTGGGACAGGGGAAAAACATTCAGTACTTC
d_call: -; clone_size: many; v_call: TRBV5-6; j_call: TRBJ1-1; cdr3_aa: CASSLGDTEAFF; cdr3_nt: TGTGCCAGCAGTTTAGGGGACACTGAAGCTTTCTTT
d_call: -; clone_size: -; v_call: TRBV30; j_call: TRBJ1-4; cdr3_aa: CAWSKGGEKLFF; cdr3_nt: TGTGCCTGGAGTAAAGGGGGGGAAAAACTGTTTTTT
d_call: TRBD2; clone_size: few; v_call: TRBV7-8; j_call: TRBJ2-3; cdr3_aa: CASSLTRRLAGATDTQYF; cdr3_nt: TGTGCCAGCAGCTTAACCCGAAGACTAGCGGGGGCCACAGATACGCAGTATTTT
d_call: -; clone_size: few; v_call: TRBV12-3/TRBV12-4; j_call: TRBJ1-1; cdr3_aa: CASSGGPHTEAFF; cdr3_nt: TGTGCCAGCAGCGGGGGTCCCCACACTGAAGCTTTCTTT
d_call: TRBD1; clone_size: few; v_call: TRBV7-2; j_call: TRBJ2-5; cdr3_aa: CASSLESVRGHQETQYF; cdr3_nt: TGTGCCAGCAGCTTAGAGTCTGTCAGGGGGCACCAAGAGACCCAGTACTTC
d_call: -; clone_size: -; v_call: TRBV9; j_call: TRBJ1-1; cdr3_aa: CASSDGGTNTEAFF; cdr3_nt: TGTGCCAGCAGCGATGGGGGAACAAACACTGAAGCTTTCTTT
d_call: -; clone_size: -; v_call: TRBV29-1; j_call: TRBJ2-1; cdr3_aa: CSVGVQLYYNEQFF; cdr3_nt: TGCAGCGTTGGTGTACAACTATACTACAATGAGCAGTTCTTC
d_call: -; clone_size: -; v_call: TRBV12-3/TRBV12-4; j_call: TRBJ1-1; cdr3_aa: CASRTGGLQGAFF; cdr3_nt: TGTGCCAGCAGAACCGGCGGACTTCAAGGGGCTTTCTTT
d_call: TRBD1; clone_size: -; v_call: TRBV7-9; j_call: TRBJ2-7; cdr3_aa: CASSPPALTTGIHEQYF; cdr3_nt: TGTGCCAGCAGCCCGCCCGCATTGACGACAGGGATTCACGAGCAGTACTTC
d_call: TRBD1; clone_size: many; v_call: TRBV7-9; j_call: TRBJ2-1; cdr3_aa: CASLGLGQIEQFF; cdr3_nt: TGTGCCAGCTTGGGATTGGGACAGATTGAGCAGTTCTTC
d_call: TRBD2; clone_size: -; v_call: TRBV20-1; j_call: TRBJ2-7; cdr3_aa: CSASQIGGTKYEQYF; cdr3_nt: TGCAGTGCTTCCCAAATTGGCGGGACTAAATACGAGCAGTACTTC
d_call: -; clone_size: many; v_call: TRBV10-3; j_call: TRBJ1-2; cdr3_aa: CAISNRVPYGYTF; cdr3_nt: TGTGCCATCAGTAACAGGGTTCCCTATGGCTACACCTTC
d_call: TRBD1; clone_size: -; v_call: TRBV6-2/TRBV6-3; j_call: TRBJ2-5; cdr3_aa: CASRPDRTETQYF; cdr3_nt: TGTGCCAGCAGACCGGACAGGACGGAGACCCAGTACTTC
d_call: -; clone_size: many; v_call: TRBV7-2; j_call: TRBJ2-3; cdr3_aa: CASSLTSRGGTDTQYF; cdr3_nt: TGTGCCAGCAGCCTTACGTCTCGAGGGGGTACAGATACGCAGTATTTT
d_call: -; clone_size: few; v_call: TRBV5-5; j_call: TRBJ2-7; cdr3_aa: CASSLGQGPEQYF; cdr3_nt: TGTGCCAGCAGCTTGGGCCAGGGGCCCGAGCAGTACTTC